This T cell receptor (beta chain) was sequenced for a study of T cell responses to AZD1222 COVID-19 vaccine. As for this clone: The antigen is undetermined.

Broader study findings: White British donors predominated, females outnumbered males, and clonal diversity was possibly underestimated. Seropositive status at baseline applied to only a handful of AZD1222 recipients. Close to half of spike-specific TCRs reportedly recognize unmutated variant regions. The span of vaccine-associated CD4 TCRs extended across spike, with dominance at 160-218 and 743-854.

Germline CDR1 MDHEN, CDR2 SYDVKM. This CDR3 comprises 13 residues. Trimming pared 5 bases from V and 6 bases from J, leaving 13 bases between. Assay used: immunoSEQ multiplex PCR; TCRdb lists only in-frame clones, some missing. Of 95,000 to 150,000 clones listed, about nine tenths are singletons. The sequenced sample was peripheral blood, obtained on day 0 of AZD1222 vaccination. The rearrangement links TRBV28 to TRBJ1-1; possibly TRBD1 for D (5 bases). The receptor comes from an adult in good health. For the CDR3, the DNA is TGTGCCAGCAGTACCCTCAGGGACGCTGAAGCTTTCTTT. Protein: CASSTLRDAEAFF.